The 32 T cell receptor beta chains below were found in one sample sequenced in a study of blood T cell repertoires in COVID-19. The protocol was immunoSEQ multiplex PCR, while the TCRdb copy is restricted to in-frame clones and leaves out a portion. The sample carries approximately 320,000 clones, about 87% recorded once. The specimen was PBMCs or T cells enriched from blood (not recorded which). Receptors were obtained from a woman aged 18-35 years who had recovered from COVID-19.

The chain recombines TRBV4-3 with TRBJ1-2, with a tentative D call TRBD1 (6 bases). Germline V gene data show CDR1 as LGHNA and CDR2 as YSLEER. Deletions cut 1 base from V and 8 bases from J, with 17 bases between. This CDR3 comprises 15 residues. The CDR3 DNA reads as TGCGCCAGCAGCCAAGTTAAACAGGGCGCCGGGGGCTACACCTTC. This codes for CASSQVKQGAGGYTF.

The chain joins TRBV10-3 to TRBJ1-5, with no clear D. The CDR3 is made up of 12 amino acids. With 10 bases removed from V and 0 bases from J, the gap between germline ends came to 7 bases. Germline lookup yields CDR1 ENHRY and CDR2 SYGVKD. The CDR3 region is CASANSNQPQHF. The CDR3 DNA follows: TGTGCCAGCGCTAATAGCAATCAGCCCCAGCATTTT.

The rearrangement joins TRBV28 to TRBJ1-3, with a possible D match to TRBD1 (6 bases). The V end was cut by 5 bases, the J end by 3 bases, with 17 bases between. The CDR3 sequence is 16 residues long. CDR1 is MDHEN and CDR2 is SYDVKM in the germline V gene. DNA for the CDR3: TGTGCCAGCAGTAACAGGGTTAATCCCCGTGGAAACACCATATATTTT. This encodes CASSNRVNPRGNTIYF.

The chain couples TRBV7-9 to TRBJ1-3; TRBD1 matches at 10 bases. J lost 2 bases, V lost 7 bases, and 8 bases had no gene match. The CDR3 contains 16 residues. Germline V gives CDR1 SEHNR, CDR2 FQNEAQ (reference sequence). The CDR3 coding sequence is TGTGCCAGCACCCTGACAGGGGGCAGAACTGGAAACACCATATATTTT. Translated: CASTLTGGRTGNTIYF.

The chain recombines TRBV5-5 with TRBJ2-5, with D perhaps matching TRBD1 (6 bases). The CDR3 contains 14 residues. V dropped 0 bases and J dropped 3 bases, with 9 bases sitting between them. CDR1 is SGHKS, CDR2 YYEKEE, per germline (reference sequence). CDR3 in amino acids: CASSLGPGEETQYF. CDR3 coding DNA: TGTGCCAGCAGCTTGGGCCCAGGGGAAGAGACCCAGTACTTC.

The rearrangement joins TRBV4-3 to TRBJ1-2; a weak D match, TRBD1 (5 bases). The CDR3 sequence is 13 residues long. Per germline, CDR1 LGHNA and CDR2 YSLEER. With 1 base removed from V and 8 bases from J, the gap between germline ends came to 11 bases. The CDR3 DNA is TGCGCCAGCAGCCAAGGTCAGGGTTTGGGCTACACCTTC. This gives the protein CASSQGQGLGYTF.

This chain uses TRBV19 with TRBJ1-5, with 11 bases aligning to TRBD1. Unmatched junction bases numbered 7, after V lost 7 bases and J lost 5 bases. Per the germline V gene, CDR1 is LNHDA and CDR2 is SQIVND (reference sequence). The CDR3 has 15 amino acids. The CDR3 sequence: CASKLGQGADQPQHF. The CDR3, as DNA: TGTGCCAGTAAATTAGGACAGGGGGCAGATCAGCCCCAGCATTTT.

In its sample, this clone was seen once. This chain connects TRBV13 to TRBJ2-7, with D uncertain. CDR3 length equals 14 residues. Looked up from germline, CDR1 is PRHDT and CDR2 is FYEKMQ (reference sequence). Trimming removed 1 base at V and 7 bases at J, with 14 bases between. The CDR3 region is CASSLAQTLREQYF. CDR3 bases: TGTGCCAGCAGCTTAGCCCAGACTTTACGAGAGCAGTACTTC.

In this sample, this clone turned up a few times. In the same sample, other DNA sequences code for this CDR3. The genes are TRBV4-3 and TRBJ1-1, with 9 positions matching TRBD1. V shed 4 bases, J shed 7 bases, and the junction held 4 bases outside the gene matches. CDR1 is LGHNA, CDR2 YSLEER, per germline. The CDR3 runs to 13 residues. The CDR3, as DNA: TGCGCCAGCAGCCCGGGACAGGGAGTTGAAGCTTTCTTT. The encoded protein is CASSPGQGVEAFF.

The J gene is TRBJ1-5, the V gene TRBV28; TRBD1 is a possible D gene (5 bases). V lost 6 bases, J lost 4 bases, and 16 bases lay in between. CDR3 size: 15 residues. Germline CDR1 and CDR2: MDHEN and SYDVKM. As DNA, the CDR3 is TGTGCCAGCAGGGCCGGAGGGGCCTCGAATCAGCCCCAGCATTTT. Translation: CASRAGGASNQPQHF.

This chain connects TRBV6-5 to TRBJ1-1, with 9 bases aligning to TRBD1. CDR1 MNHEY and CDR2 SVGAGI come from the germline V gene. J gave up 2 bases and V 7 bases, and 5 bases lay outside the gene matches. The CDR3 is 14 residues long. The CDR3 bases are TGTGCCAGCATCTTAACAGGGGGCAACACTGAAGCTTTCTTT. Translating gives CASILTGGNTEAFF.

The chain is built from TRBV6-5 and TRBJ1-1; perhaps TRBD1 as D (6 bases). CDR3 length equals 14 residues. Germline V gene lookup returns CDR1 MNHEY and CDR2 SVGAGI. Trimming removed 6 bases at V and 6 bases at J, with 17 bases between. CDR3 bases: TGTGCCAGCAGAGGGGGGGCGCTTAAAGCTGAAGCTTTCTTT. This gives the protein CASRGGALKAEAFF.

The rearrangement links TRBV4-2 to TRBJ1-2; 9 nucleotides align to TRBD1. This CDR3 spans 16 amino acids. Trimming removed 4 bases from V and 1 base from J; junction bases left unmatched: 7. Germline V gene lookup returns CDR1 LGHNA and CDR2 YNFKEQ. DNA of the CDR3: TGTGCCAGCAGCCGATCGACAGGGGGTAATAACTATGGCTACACCTTC. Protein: CASSRSTGGNNYGYTF.

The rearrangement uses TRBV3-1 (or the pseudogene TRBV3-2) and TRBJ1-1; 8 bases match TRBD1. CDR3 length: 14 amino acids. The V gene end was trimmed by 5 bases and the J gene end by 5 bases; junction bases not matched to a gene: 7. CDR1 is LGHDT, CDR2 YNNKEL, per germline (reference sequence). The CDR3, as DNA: TGTGCCAGCAGCTATGGACAGGGTAATACTGAAGCTTTCTTT. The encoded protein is CASSYGQGNTEAFF.

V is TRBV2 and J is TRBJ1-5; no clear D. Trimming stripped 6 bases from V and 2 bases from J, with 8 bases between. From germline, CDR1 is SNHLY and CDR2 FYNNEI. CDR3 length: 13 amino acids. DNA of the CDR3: TGTGCCAGCAGGAGAGTCGGCAATCAGCCCCAGCATTTT. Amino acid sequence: CASRRVGNQPQHF. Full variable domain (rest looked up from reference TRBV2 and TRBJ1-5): EPEVTQTPSHQVTQMGQEVILRCVPISNHLYFYWYRQILGQKVEFLVSFYNNEISEKSEIFDDQFSVERPDGSNFTLKIRSTKLEDSAMYFCASRRVGNQPQHFGDGTRLSIL.

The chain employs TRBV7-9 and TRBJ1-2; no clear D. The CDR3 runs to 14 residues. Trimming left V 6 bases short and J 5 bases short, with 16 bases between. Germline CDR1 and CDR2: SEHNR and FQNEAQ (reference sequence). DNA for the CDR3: TGTGCCAGCAGTCTTATAGTATTTGATTATGGCTACACCTTC. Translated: CASSLIVFDYGYTF.

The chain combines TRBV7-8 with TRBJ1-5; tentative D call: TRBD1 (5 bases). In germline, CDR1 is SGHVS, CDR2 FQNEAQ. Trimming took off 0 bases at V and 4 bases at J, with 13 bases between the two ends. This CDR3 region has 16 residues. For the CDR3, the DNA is TGTGCCAGCAGCTTAGCGCGATGGGGGGGAAATCAGCCCCAGCATTTT. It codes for CASSLARWGGNQPQHF.

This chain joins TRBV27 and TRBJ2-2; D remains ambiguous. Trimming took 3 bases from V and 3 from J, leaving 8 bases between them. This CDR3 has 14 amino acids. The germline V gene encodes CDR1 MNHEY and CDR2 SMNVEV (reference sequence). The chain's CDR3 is CASSFDIYTGELFF. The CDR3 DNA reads TGTGCCAGCAGTTTTGACATTTACACCGGGGAGCTGTTTTTT.

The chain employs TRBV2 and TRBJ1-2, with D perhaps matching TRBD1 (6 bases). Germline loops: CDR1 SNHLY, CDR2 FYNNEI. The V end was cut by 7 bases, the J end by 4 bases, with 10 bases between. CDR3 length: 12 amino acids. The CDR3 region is CASKAGAYGYTF. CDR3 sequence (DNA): TGTGCCAGCAAAGCGGGGGCCTATGGCTACACCTTC.

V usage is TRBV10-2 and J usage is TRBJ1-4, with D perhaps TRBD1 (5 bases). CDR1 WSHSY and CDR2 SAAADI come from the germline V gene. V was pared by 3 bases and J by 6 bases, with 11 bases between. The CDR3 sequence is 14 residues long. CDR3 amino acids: CASSEVGGYEKLFF. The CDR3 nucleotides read TGCGCCAGCAGTGAAGTCGGGGGTTATGAAAAACTGTTTTTT.

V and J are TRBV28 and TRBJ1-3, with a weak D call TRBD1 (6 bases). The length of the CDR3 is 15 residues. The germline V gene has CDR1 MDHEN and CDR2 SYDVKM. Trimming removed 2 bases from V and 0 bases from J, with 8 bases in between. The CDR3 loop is CASSLRGFSGNTIYF. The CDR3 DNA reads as TGTGCCAGCAGTTTAAGGGGGTTCTCTGGAAACACCATATATTTT.

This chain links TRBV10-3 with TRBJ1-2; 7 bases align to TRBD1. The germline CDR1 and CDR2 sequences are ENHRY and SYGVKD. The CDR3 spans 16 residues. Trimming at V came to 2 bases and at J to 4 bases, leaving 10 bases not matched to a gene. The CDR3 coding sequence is TGTGCCATCAGTGAGAATGGTAACAGGGGTACCTATGGCTACACCTTC. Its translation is CAISENGNRGTYGYTF.

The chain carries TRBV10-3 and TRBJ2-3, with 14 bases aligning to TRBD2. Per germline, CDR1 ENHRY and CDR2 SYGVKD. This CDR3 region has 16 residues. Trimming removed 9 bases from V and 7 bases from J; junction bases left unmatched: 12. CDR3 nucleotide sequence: TGTGCCATTAGCTCATTCGGGACTAGCGGGAGAAATACGCAGTATTTT. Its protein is CAISSFGTSGRNTQYF.

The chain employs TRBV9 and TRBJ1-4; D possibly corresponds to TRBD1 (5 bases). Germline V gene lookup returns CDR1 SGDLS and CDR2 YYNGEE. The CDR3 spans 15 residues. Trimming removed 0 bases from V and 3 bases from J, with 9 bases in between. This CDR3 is CASSVDGGSNEKLFF. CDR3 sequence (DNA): TGTGCCAGCAGCGTAGACGGGGGATCTAATGAAAAACTGTTTTTT. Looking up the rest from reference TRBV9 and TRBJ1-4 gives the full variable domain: DSGVTQTPKHLITATGQRVTLRCSPRSGDLSVYWYQQSLDQGLQFLIQYYNGEERAKGNILERFSAQQFPDLHSELNLSSLELGDSALYFCASSVDGGSNEKLFFGSGTQLSVL.

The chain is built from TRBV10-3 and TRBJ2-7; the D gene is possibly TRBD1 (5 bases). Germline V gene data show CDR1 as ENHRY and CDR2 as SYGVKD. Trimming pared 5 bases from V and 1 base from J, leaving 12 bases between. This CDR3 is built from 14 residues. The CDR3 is CAISKDSESYEQYF. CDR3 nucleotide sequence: TGTGCCATCAGTAAAGACAGCGAGTCCTACGAGCAGTACTTC.

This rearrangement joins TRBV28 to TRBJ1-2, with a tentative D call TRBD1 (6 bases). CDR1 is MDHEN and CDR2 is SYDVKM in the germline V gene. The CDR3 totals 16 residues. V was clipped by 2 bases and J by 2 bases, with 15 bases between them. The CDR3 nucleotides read TGTGCCAGCAGTTTACCGGGACATGGATTGAACTATGGCTACACCTTC. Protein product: CASSLPGHGLNYGYTF.

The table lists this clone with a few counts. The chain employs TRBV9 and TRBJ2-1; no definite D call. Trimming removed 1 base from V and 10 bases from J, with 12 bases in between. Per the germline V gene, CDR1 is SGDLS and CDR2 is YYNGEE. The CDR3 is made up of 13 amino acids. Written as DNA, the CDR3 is TGTGCCAGCAGCGTAAGCGAACACCGGGAGCAGTTCTTC. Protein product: CASSVSEHREQFF.

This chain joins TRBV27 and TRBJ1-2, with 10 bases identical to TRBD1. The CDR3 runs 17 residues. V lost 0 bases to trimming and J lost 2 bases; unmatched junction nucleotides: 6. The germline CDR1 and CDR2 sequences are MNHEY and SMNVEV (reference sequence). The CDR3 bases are TGTGCCAGCAGTTTATCCCTTGACAGGGGGCGAAACTATGGCTACACCTTC. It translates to CASSLSLDRGRNYGYTF.

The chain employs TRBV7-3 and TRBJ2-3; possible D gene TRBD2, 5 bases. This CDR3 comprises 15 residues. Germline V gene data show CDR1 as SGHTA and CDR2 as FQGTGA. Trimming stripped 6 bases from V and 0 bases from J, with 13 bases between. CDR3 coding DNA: TGTGCCAGCAGTTTGTTCCGGGGAAGCACAGATACGCAGTATTTT. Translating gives CASSLFRGSTDTQYF. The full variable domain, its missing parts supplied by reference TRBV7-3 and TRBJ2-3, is GAGVSQTPSNKVTEKGKYVELRCDPISGHTALYWYRQSLGQGPEFLIYFQGTGAADDSGLPNDRFFAVRPEGSVSTLKIQRTERGDSAVYLCASSLFRGSTDTQYFGPGTRLTVL.

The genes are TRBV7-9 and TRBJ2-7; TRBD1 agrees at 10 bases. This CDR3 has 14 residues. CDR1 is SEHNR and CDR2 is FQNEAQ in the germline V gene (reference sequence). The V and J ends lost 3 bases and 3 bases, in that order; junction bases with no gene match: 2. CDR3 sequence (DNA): TGTGCCAGCAGCTTTTGGGACAGGGGCTACGAGCAGTACTTC. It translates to CASSFWDRGYEQYF.

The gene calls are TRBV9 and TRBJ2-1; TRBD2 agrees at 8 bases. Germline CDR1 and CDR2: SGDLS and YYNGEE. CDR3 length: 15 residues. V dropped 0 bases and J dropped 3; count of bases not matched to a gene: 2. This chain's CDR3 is CASSVGAGDYNEQFF. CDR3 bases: TGTGCCAGCAGCGTAGGAGCGGGGGACTACAATGAGCAGTTCTTC.

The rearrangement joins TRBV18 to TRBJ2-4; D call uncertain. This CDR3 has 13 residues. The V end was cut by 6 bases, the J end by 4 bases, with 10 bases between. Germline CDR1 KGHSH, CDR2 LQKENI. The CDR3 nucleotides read TGTGCCAGCTCGCTCCCAGGAAAAAACATTCAGTACTTC. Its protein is CASSLPGKNIQYF. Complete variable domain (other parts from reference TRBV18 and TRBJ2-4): NAGVMQNPRHLVRRRGQEARLRCSPMKGHSHVYWYRQLPEEGLKFMVYLQKENIIDESGMPKERFSAEFPKEGPSILRIQQVVRGDSAAYFCASSLPGKNIQYFGAGTRLSVL.